The next 21 T cell receptor beta chains were all read from a single sample in a study of CD8 T cells in ankylosing spondylitis. TCRdb ran MiXCR on the 5' RACE reads and lists one entry per CDR3 protein. This sample has roughly 260,000 distinct CDR3 sequences, with roughly 20% found just once. Source material: blood, either unsorted or a sorted T cell fraction (not recorded which). These receptor sequences come from a male donor with ankylosing spondylitis or in good health (not recorded which).

The rearrangement uses TRBV11-2 and TRBJ2-3; 8 bases are shared with TRBD2. CDR1 and CDR2 from the germline V gene are SGHAT and FQNNGV. CDR3 length: 18 amino acids. V trimming: 3 bases; J trimming: 2 bases; junction bases outside the gene matches: 13. DNA for the CDR3: TGTGCCAGCAGCTTCAGGACTAGCACCGCGTCACACACAGATACGCAGTATTTT. Translated: CASSFRTSTASHTDTQYF.

This clonotype was seen a few times. This sequence joins TRBV20-1 and TRBJ2-3; no clear D gene. The CDR3 is 12 amino acids. CDR1 and CDR2 (germline): DFQATT, SNEGSKA (reference sequence). V shed 1 base and J shed 1 base, with 3 bases lying between them. The CDR3 DNA reads TGCAGTGCTAGAGCTGGCACAGATACGCAGTATTTT. This translates into CSARAGTDTQYF.

This clonotype was recorded a few times. The chain combines TRBV30 with TRBJ2-2; unclear D gene. Trimming pared 4 bases from V and 0 bases from J, leaving 6 bases between. The CDR3 runs to 13 residues. The germline CDR1 and CDR2 sequences are GTSNPN and SVGIG (reference sequence). The CDR3 bases are TGTGCCTGGACTGGAACGAACACCGGGGAGCTGTTTTTT. This translates into CAWTGTNTGELFF.

The chain combines TRBV5-1 with TRBJ2-5; no reliable D call. CDR1 SGHRS and CDR2 YFSETQ come from the germline V gene. With 3 bases removed from V and 5 bases from J, the gap between germline ends came to 8 bases. The CDR3 has 12 amino acids. CDR3 bases: TGCGCCAGCAGCTCGGAGTGGGAGACCCAGTACTTC. As protein: CASSSEWETQYF.

The rearrangement uses TRBV3-1 and TRBJ2-2, with D unresolved. The CDR3 has 18 amino acids. CDR1 and CDR2 (germline): LGHDT, YNNKEL (reference sequence). V lost 1 base and J 1 base, leaving 16 bases between the germline ends. The DNA of the CDR3 is TGTGCCAGCAGCCAAGTCGTAACTCTCATCCGGAACACCGGGGAGCTGTTTTTT. Translation gives CASSQVVTLIRNTGELFF.

Points on this clonotype: Mismatch with germline at one junction end may stem from a read error. This chain links TRBV7-3 with TRBJ2-3; TRBD2 matches at 7 bases. The length of the CDR3 is 15 residues. Germline loops: CDR1 SGHTA, CDR2 FQGTGA. DNA for the CDR3: TGTGCCGGCAGCTTCTATGCTAGCGGAACAGATACGCAGTATTTT. This translates into CAGSFYASGTDTQYF.

J is TRBJ2-7 and V is TRBV28; D remains ambiguous. From germline, CDR1 is MDHEN and CDR2 SYDVKM. The CDR3 loop spans 13 amino acids. V shed 5 bases and J shed 0 bases, with 8 bases lying between them. The CDR3 here is CASSGGNSYEQYV. Written as DNA, the CDR3 is TGTGCCAGCAGTGGCGGAAACTCCTACGAGCAGTACGTC.

In its sample, this clonotype was seen many times. V and J are TRBV5-1 and TRBJ1-1, with D possibly matching TRBD1 (5 bases). Trimming took 5 bases from V and 1 from J, leaving 12 bases between them. Germline V gene lookup returns CDR1 SGHRS and CDR2 YFSETQ. This CDR3 spans 14 amino acids. CDR3 sequence (DNA): TGCGCCAGCAGTTCCTCCGGGGGGAACACTGAAGCTTTCTTT. Protein sequence: CASSSSGGNTEAFF.

This clonotype has ten or more counts. The chain has TRBV20-1 and TRBJ1-4; perhaps TRBD1 as D (5 bases). The CDR3 is 13 residues long. Germline lookup yields CDR1 DFQATT and CDR2 SNEGSKA (reference sequence). The V end was cut by 6 bases, the J end by 3 bases, with 11 bases between. The CDR3 region is CSAAGGANEKLFF. Here the CDR3 DNA reads TGCAGTGCCGCTGGGGGGGCTAATGAAAAACTGTTTTTT.

The chain employs TRBV5-1 and TRBJ2-7; no reliable D call. The CDR3 length is 13 residues. Trimming cost V 0 bases and J 7 bases, with 11 bases left between them. Germline V CDR1 and CDR2: SGHRS, YFSETQ. The DNA for the CDR3 is TGCGCCAGCAGCTTGGAGCCGACCCTGGAGCAGTACGTC. It is translated as CASSLEPTLEQYV.

This clonotype was observed a few times. This sequence joins TRBV3-1 and TRBJ1-1; D perhaps matches TRBD1 (6 bases). Germline CDR1 and CDR2: LGHDT and YNNKEL (reference sequence). The CDR3 has 14 amino acids. V gave up 1 base and J gave up 4 bases, with 10 bases separating them. Here the CDR3 reads CASSQGQGLTEAFF. The CDR3 coding sequence is TGTGCCAGCAGCCAAGGGCAGGGGCTCACTGAAGCTTTCTTT.

This clonotype showed up just a few times. V gene TRBV6-1 combines with J gene TRBJ2-2, with 7 bases matching TRBD2. Germline assignment: CDR1 MNHNS and CDR2 SASEGT. CDR3 length: 16 amino acids. Germline trimming cut 4 bases from V and 0 bases from J; bases unmatched to any gene: 5. Written as DNA, the CDR3 is TGTGCCAGCAGTGCGGGGCTAGCGGCGAACACCGGGGAGCTGTTTTTT. Residues: CASSAGLAANTGELFF.

The table lists this clonotype with a few counts. The V call is TRBV5-1, the J call TRBJ2-1; possible D gene TRBD1, 6 bases. Germline assignment: CDR1 SGHRS and CDR2 YFSETQ. V was trimmed by 4 bases and J by 0 bases, leaving 14 bases between them. This CDR3 is 16 amino acids long. The CDR3 DNA sequence: TGCGCCAGCAGCAAACAGGGACCCCGCTCCTACAATGAGCAGTTCTTC. It yields the protein CASSKQGPRSYNEQFF.

This clonotype was detected a few times. The chain has TRBV7-8 and TRBJ2-3; D is perhaps TRBD1 (7 bases). V lost 3 bases, J lost 7 bases, and 17 bases lay in between. The CDR3 runs 15 residues. The germline V gene has CDR1 SGHVS and CDR2 FQNEAQ. CDR3 sequence reads: CASSLARGERHTQYF. The CDR3 bases are TGTGCCAGCAGCTTGGCCAGGGGGGAACGACATACGCAGTATTTT.

This clonotype has a single count. The chain employs TRBV7-9 and TRBJ2-3, with 8 nucleotides matching TRBD1. CDR1 and CDR2 (germline): SEHNR, FQNEAQ (reference sequence). The CDR3 spans 15 residues. With V trimmed by 5 bases and J by 2 bases, 6 bases remained unmatched. CDR3 region: CASSRSTGATDTQYF. The CDR3 nucleotides read TGTGCCAGCAGCCGATCGACAGGGGCCACAGATACGCAGTATTTT.

This clonotype was recorded a few times. This rearrangement joins TRBV19 to TRBJ2-3; D might be TRBD1 (6 bases). CDR1 is LNHDA and CDR2 is SQIVND in the germline V gene (reference sequence). This CDR3 comprises 14 residues. V was cut by 6 bases and J by 12 bases, with 22 bases left in between. CDR3 nucleotides: TGTGCCAGTAGCCAAGTCATAACAGGGATATCCCAGTATTTT. Protein product: CASSQVITGISQYF.

There are many counts of this clonotype. V gene TRBV12-3 or TRBV12-4 combines with J gene TRBJ2-5; 7 bases are a match to TRBD1. The CDR3 spans 15 residues. Trimming took 5 bases from V and 5 from J; bases not matched to a gene: 11. The CDR3 DNA sequence: TGTGCCAGCAGTCCAGCGACAGGGACCGGGGAGACCCAGTACTTC. It translates to CASSPATGTGETQYF.

A few counts support this clonotype. The gene calls are TRBV9 and TRBJ2-3; TRBD1 matches at 7 bases. Germline V gives CDR1 SGDLS, CDR2 YYNGEE. V lost 6 bases and J lost 3; bases outside the gene matches: 7. The CDR3 has 14 residues. The CDR3 here is CASNRQGETDTQYF. The DNA for the CDR3 is TGTGCCAGCAACCGACAGGGTGAGACAGATACGCAGTATTTT.

This clonotype was seen a few times. This rearrangement joins TRBV6-6 to TRBJ1-2; no firm D call. Germline V gives CDR1 MNHNY, CDR2 SVGAGI (reference sequence). The V and J ends lost 2 bases and 7 bases respectively, with 11 bases between them. The CDR3 extends over 13 amino acids. Here the CDR3 reads CASSYEVRSGYTF. CDR3 in DNA: TGTGCCAGCAGTTACGAGGTCCGATCTGGCTACACCTTC.

The chain carries TRBV6-1 and TRBJ1-4, with D maybe TRBD1 (5 bases). The CDR3 is 15 amino acids. CDR1 and CDR2 from the germline V gene are MNHNS and SASEGT. Between the trimmed V and J ends, which lost 6 bases and 5 bases, there was a span of 16 bases. Written as DNA, the CDR3 is TGTGCCAGCAGCCCCCCGGGTGGGGGAAATGAAAAACTGTTTTTT. As protein: CASSPPGGGNEKLFF.

This chain uses TRBV29-1 with TRBJ1-1, with D possibly TRBD1 on 6 matching bases. V lost 7 bases, J lost 2 bases, and 11 bases lay in between. The CDR3 extends over 12 amino acids. Per germline, CDR1 SQVTM and CDR2 ANQGSEA. In DNA, the CDR3 is TGCAGCGCCGCGGACAGCAACACTGAAGCTTTCTTT. As protein: CSAADSNTEAFF.